What follows are 27 T cell receptor beta chains derived from one specimen sequenced in a study of tumor-infiltrating lymphocytes in primary liver carcinoma (dated by TCRdb to about 2017). Instrument on record: Illumina HiSeq 2500. A constant-region primer and ProtoScript II reverse transcriptase were used to reverse-transcribe TCRbeta-specific cDNA from about 500 ng total RNA. Three nested multiplex PCR rounds, following a slightly modified ARM-PCR procedure, were used to build the TCRbeta libraries. Each of the first two PCR rounds ran for approximately 10 cycles using multiplex TRBV1-TRBV30 forward primers together with a Cbeta reverse primer. TCRdb itself trimmed the public reads at Q25 with fastp, ran MiXCR and retained productive beta chains. Identical CDR3 proteins give one entry, which carries the most common genes and DNA. For this sample the table gives approximately 110,000 distinct CDR3 sequences, of which 55% to 75% were detected only once. The ten largest clones add up to 8.4% of the sample.

Without any cell sorting, total RNA and DNA were extracted together from about 19-30 mg of bulk tissue using the AllPrep DNA/RNA mini kit. The sample consisted of liver tumor tissue from sampling region 3. Reading the label with the study, this specimen's cell subset or site is: tumor region T3, left-lateral pole. The receptors derive from a woman aged 55-75 years with primary liver carcinoma and hepatitis B virus infection.

This clonotype has a handful of counts. Being one base from a much bigger clone, this may be a read error. The J gene is TRBJ1-4, the V gene TRBV12-3 or TRBV12-4; the D gene is possibly TRBD1 (6 bases). Trimming removed 1 base from V and 5 bases from J, with 14 bases in between. This CDR3 contains 16 residues. The CDR3 is CASSLVQEGVNEKLFF. CDR3 DNA: TGTGCCAGCAGTTTAGTGCAGGAGGGGGTCAATGAAAAACTGTTTTTT.

On this clonotype itself: The conserved closing phenylalanine or tryptophan is absent in this CDR3, likely reflecting a read error. For the CDR3, the DNA is TGTGCCAGCATCCACCTCACAGAGACCCAGTACTGC. As protein: CASIHLTETQYC. The gene calls are TRBV11-2 and TRBJ2-5; unclear D gene. V lost 7 bases, J lost 4 bases, and 10 bases lay in between. The CDR3 has 12 residues. Germline values: CDR1 SGHAT, CDR2 FQNNGV.

This clonotype was recorded many times. The CDR3 DNA follows: TGTGCCAGCAGGGACCAGGGTGGAGCCTCTGGAAACACCATATATTTT. It encodes CASRDQGGASGNTIYF. V is TRBV6-5 and J is TRBJ1-3; possibly TRBD1 for D (5 bases). Per germline, CDR1 MNHEY and CDR2 SVGAGI. The V end lost 6 bases, the J end lost 0 bases, and 15 bases lay between the germline ends. The CDR3 has 16 amino acids.

Regarding this clonotype: A much larger clone differs from this one at a single base, so this may be a read error. V is TRBV28 and J is TRBJ2-3; 8 bases match TRBD2. This CDR3 has 14 amino acids. CDR1 and CDR2 (germline): MDHEN, SYDVKM. CDR3 bases: TGTGCCAACAGTTTAGTGCGGGAGGCAGATACGCAGTATTTT. This gives the protein CANSLVREADTQYF.

Remarks on this clonotype: One junction end does not reproduce the germline sequence, and a read error may be involved. The chain combines TRBV4-2 with TRBJ2-5, with D maybe TRBD1 (5 bases). Germline loops: CDR1 LGHNA, CDR2 YNFKEQ. The length of the CDR3 is 15 residues. CDR3 nucleotide sequence: TGTACCAGCAGTCAAGAAAGGGGCGGTCAAGAGACCCAGTACTTT. Translating it yields CTSSQERGGQETQYF.

The table lists this clonotype with many counts. The chain recombines TRBV10-2 with TRBJ2-3; D gene uncertain. CDR1 and CDR2 (germline): WSHSY, SAAADI. V lost 4 bases and J 1 base, leaving 9 bases between the germline ends. The CDR3 has 14 amino acids. The CDR3 reads CASSVGSRTDTQYF. CDR3 DNA: TGCGCCAGCAGTGTTGGCAGTCGCACAGATACGCAGTATTTT.

A few counts support this clonotype. A much larger clone is a single base away; this may be a read error. This chain connects TRBV5-6 to TRBJ1-3, with TRBD1 identical over 7 bases. This CDR3 contains 15 residues. CDR1 and CDR2 from the germline V gene are SGHDT and YYEEEE. For the CDR3, the DNA is TGTGCCAGCAGCCTTGGACAGGTCTCTGGAAACACCGTATATTTT. Encoded protein: CASSLGQVSGNTVYF.

A remark on this clonotype: The CDR3 carries no conserved terminal phenylalanine or tryptophan, so it likely arises from a read error. The chain uses TRBV5-4 and TRBJ2-3; 7 bases align to TRBD2. The trim removed 6 bases at V and 3 bases at J, leaving 4 bases unmatched. The CDR3 extends over 13 amino acids. CDR1 is SGHNT, CDR2 YYREEE, per germline (reference sequence). The CDR3 DNA reads as TGTGCCAGCAACTCGGGGGGAACAGATACGCAGTATTTG. This codes for CASNSGGTDTQYL.

With respect to this clonotype: The conserved phenylalanine or tryptophan is not found at the CDR3 terminus, so this likely reflects a read error. The V call is TRBV14, the J call TRBJ2-7, with 11 bases matching TRBD1. Germline V gene data show CDR1 as SGHDN and CDR2 as FVKESK. The CDR3 has 16 residues. CDR3 DNA sequence: TGTGCTAGCAGCACTGGGACAGGGGGAGTCTCCTACGAGCAGTACCTC. Amino acid sequence: CASSTGTGGVSYEQYL.

About this clonotype: An end of the junction does not agree with germline; a read error may underlie this. The rearrangement joins TRBV6-1 to TRBJ2-1; possible D gene TRBD1, 5 bases. The CDR3 covers 15 residues. Germline CDR1 and CDR2: MNHNS and SASEGT. The CDR3 is CASSERGRVSNVQFF. The CDR3 DNA is TGTGCCAGCAGTGAAAGGGGAAGGGTCAGTAATGTGCAGTTCTTC.

This clonotype came up a few times. V and J are TRBV20-1 and TRBJ1-1; maybe TRBD1 (5 bases). V was cut by 3 bases and J by 6 bases, with 26 bases left in between. This CDR3 spans 17 amino acids. Per germline, CDR1 DFQATT and CDR2 SNEGSKA (reference sequence). The CDR3 protein is CSARGRQGVGMDSEAFF. Written as DNA, the CDR3 is TGCAGTGCTAGGGGGCGGCAAGGAGTGGGGATGGATTCTGAAGCTTTCTTT.

Only a few counts were recorded for this clonotype. The CDR3 DNA reads TGCGCCAGCACCCCGAATAGCTACACTGAAGCTTTCTTT. Residues: CASTPNSYTEAFF. This rearrangement joins TRBV5-1 to TRBJ1-1; D gene ambiguous. V gave up 6 bases and J gave up 3 bases, with 12 bases separating them. Germline V gene lookup returns CDR1 SGHRS and CDR2 YFSETQ. The CDR3 spans 13 residues. Combining the CDR3 with reference TRBV5-1 and TRBJ1-1 gives the whole variable domain KAGVTQTPRYLIKTRGQQVTLSCSPISGHRSVSWYQQTPGQGLQFLFEYFSETQRNKGNFPGRFSGRQFSNSRSEMNVSTLELGDSALYLCASTPNSYTEAFFGQGTRLTVV.

Only one count was recorded for this clonotype. Written as DNA, the CDR3 is TGTGTCAACAGTGAAGGTTCCGAGCACTATGGCTACACCTTC. Amino acid sequence: CVNSEGSEHYGYTF. This chain joins TRBV6-1 and TRBJ1-2, with D unresolved. From germline, CDR1 is MNHNS and CDR2 SASEGT. This CDR3 is 14 amino acids long.

This clonotype showed up just a few times. The chain has TRBV11-2 and TRBJ2-3, with D tentatively TRBD1 (5 bases). Germline V gives CDR1 SGHAT, CDR2 FQNNGV. V was shortened by 7 bases and J by 8 bases, with 19 bases between the two germline ends. The CDR3 is 14 residues long. CDR3 in DNA: TGTGCCAGCATCATGGGGCTTCCCGCAGGTACGCAGTATTTT. Translating it yields CASIMGLPAGTQYF.

Turning to this clonotype: A clone one base away is much larger, so this may be a read error. This CDR3 is missing its conserved last phenylalanine or tryptophan, likely due to a read error. The V call is TRBV12-3 or TRBV12-4, the J call TRBJ2-3; D is ambiguous. V lost 4 bases, J lost 2 bases, and 4 bases lay in between. This CDR3 contains 12 residues. DNA for the CDR3: TGTGCCAGCAGTTCCGACACAGATACGCAGTATTTG. Protein product: CASSSDTDTQYL.

Comment on this clonotype: A much more abundant neighbour one base away suggests this may be a read error. The V and J genes are TRBV5-4 and TRBJ1-1; 9 bases are a match to TRBD1. Germline V lookup: CDR1 SGHNT, CDR2 YYREEE (reference sequence). This CDR3 has 14 residues. CDR3 amino acids: CAGSLDRGGTEAFF. CDR3 sequence (DNA): TGTGCCGGCAGCTTGGACAGGGGAGGCACTGAAGCTTTCTTT.

For this clonotype: A read error may account for a junction end that differs from germline. V usage is TRBV12-3 or TRBV12-4 and J usage is TRBJ1-2, with D possibly matching TRBD1 (6 bases). This CDR3 contains 17 residues. This CDR3 reads CASRFSLDPGEAYGYAF. The CDR3 region has the DNA TGTGCCAGCAGATTCTCCTTGGATCCAGGGGAGGCTTATGGCTACGCCTTC.

Note on this clonotype: A read error is likely, as this CDR3 ends without the conserved phenylalanine or tryptophan. This chain uses TRBV29-1 with TRBJ2-7; D is undetermined. This CDR3 region has 12 residues. Germline V gene lookup returns CDR1 SQVTM and CDR2 ANQGSEA. CDR3 DNA: TGCAGTGTTGAAGACAAAGGCCGTGAGCAGTACTCC. Translated: CSVEDKGREQYS.

On this clonotype: One end of the junction varies from germline; a read error may be responsible. V and J are TRBV6-2 or TRBV6-3 and TRBJ2-7; 9 positions match TRBD2. The CDR3 has 16 amino acids. Per germline, CDR1 MNHEY and CDR2 SVGEGT. DNA of the CDR3: TGCGCCAGCAGGGGGGTCAGCGGGGGGAGCTCCTACGGGCAGTACTTC. Translating gives CASRGVSGGSSYGQYF.

Of note for this clonotype: No conserved phenylalanine or tryptophan is present at the end of the CDR3, so a read error is the likely explanation. The chain combines TRBV6-1 with TRBJ2-3, with D possibly being TRBD2 (7 bases). V lost 6 bases to trimming and J lost 6 bases, with 25 bases between them. Looked up from germline, CDR1 is MNHNS and CDR2 is SASEGT. The CDR3 consists of 17 residues. The chain's CDR3 is CASRGDGGPFAGDTQYI. CDR3 bases: TGTGCCAGCAGGGGGGACGGGGGGCCCTTCGCAGGGGATACGCAGTATATT.

J is TRBJ2-2 and V is TRBV11-3, with D tentatively TRBD2 (5 bases). The germline V gene encodes CDR1 SGHNT and CDR2 YENEEA. The CDR3 spans 14 residues. The CDR3 DNA sequence: TGTGCTTGCAAGGGAACTAGGGCGACCGGGGAGCTGTTTTTT. Amino acid sequence: CACKGTRATGELFF.

With respect to this clonotype: A much larger clonotype is one base distant, so this may be a read error. The CDR3 region is CASSQSKTGPYEQCF. The CDR3 DNA is TGTGCCAGCAGCCAAAGTAAAACAGGGCCCTACGAGCAGTGCTTC. V is TRBV4-2 and J is TRBJ2-7; perhaps TRBD1 as D (6 bases). CDR3 length: 15 residues. Germline assignment: CDR1 LGHNA and CDR2 YNFKEQ.

This clonotype has a count of ten or more. The CDR3 DNA sequence: TGTGCCAGCAACCGAGGACTCTCCGATCTCAATGAGCAGTTCTTC. Amino acid sequence: CASNRGLSDLNEQFF. The chain links TRBV6-1 to TRBJ2-1, with D maybe TRBD2 (5 bases). Germline CDR1 is MNHNS and CDR2 is SASEGT. V lost 7 bases and J 6 bases, leaving 19 bases between the germline ends. This CDR3 comprises 15 residues.

In its sample, this clonotype was seen many times. CDR3 region: CASSEGTSGSNEQFF. The CDR3 DNA follows: TGTGCCAGCAGTGAAGGGACTAGCGGGAGCAATGAGCAGTTCTTC. The V call is TRBV6-1, the J call TRBJ2-1; TRBD2 matches 13 bases. V lost 1 base to trimming and J lost 6 bases; unmatched junction nucleotides: 0. Germline CDR1 and CDR2: MNHNS and SASEGT. The CDR3 covers 15 residues.

In regard to this clonotype: Relative to the germline gene, one junction end is altered; a read error may explain this. The chain has TRBV11-3 and TRBJ2-7; D may correspond to TRBD1 or TRBD2 (6 bases each). The germline V gene has CDR1 SGHNT and CDR2 YENEEA. This CDR3 spans 15 amino acids. CDR3 protein: CACSLGTGGSLGQYF. CDR3 sequence (DNA): TGTGCCTGCAGCTTAGGGACTGGGGGCTCCCTCGGGCAGTACTTC.

This clonotype was seen more than once but under ten times. The chain recombines TRBV2 with TRBJ2-5, with a tentative D call TRBD1 (6 bases). V dropped 4 bases and J dropped 1 base, with 7 bases sitting between them. The germline gives CDR1 SNHLY, CDR2 FYNNEI. The CDR3 extends over 13 amino acids. CDR3 in DNA: TGTGCCAGCAGTGTGGACAGCCAAGAGACCCAGTACTTC. Its protein product is CASSVDSQETQYF. Filled out from reference TRBV2 and TRBJ2-5, the complete variable domain reads EPEVTQTPSHQVTQMGQEVILRCVPISNHLYFYWYRQILGQKVEFLVSFYNNEISEKSEIFDDQFSVERPDGSNFTLKIRSTKLEDSAMYFCASSVDSQETQYFGPGTRLLVL.

Notes on this clonotype: One end of the junction varies from germline; a read error may be responsible. The chain uses TRBV29-1 and TRBJ1-4; 8 bases match TRBD1. CDR3 length: 12 amino acids. CDR1 is SQVTM, CDR2 ANQGSEA, per germline. For the CDR3, the DNA is TGCAGCGTGGGACCGGGACAGGTAAAACTGGTTTTT. Its translation: CSVGPGQVKLVF.